Listed below are T cell receptor beta chains from one sample, sequenced in a study of blood T cell repertoires in COVID-19. Clones were sequenced by immunoSEQ multiplex PCR, and TCRdb holds only the in-frame ones, with some missing. This table holds over 200,000 clones, 80% to 90% found once. The sequenced sample was peripheral blood. Receptors originate from a man aged 40-49 years who had recovered from COVID-19. The CDR3 runs from the conserved cysteine through the conserved F or W. Each record gives: clone size, V gene, D gene, J gene, CDR3 DNA, CDR3 protein. D genes are given only for firm matches. Some rows have no size entry. The others give once, few or many, or a class for an expanded clone.

>NA|TRBV27|TRBD2|TRBJ2-7
TGTGCCAGCAGTTTATCGCCCGGGACTAGCAGATACGAGCAGTACTTC
CASSLSPGTSRYEQYF
>NA|TRBV11-3|NA|TRBJ2-7
TGTGCCAGCAGCTCGAAATTCTTGGGCAGCTACGAGCAGTACTTC
CASSSKFLGSYEQYF
>NA|TRBV7-9|TRBD1|TRBJ2-2
TGTGCCAGCAGCTTAGCGCAGGGGGTGAACACCGGGGAGCTGTTTTTT
CASSLAQGVNTGELFF
>few|TRBV4-3|TRBD2|TRBJ2-5
TGCGCCAGCAGCCCAGGCGGGGGGAGGGAGACCCAGTACTTC
CASSPGGGRETQYF
>NA|TRBV4-3|TRBD1|TRBJ1-5
TGCGCCAGCAGCCAAGATCACACAGGGGGACTGATTCAGCCCCAGCATTTT
CASSQDHTGGLIQPQHF
>NA|TRBV19|NA|TRBJ2-6
TGTGCCAGTAGTATTACGGTGGGGGCCGGGGCCAACGTCCTGACTTTC
CASSITVGAGANVLTF
>NA|TRBV7-2|TRBD1|TRBJ1-1
TGTGCCAGCAGCCCCCGACAGGGGAAGGCTGAAGCTTTCTTT
CASSPRQGKAEAFF
>NA|TRBV4-1|TRBD2|TRBJ2-3
TGCGCCAGCAGCCAGACACTAGCGGGGGCAGATACGCAGTATTTT
CASSQTLAGADTQYF
>NA|TRBV5-4|TRBD2|TRBJ2-5
TGTGCCAGCAGCTTGACTAGCGGGCCTCAAGAGACCCAGTACTTC
CASSLTSGPQETQYF
>NA|TRBV6-2/TRBV6-3|TRBD1|TRBJ2-7
TGTGCCAGCAGTTACACACTTCGGACAGGGACCTTCTACGAGCAGTACTTC
CASSYTLRTGTFYEQYF
>once|TRBV7-2|NA|TRBJ1-2
TGTGCCAGCAGCTTAGCCTCGGGAGCTAACTATGGCTACACCTTC
CASSLASGANYGYTF
>once|TRBV5-1|TRBD2|TRBJ2-3
TGCGCCAGCAGCTCAGGACTAGCGGGAGGAGATACGCAGTATTTT
CASSSGLAGGDTQYF
>NA|TRBV2|NA|TRBJ1-2
TGTGCCAGCAGCAGCCTACAGGTCCTCTATGGCTACACCTTC
CASSSLQVLYGYTF
>NA|TRBV7-8|NA|TRBJ2-7
TGTGCCAGCAGCTTAGGCGTTGTAGCCGAGCAGTACTTC
CASSLGVVAEQYF
>NA|TRBV6-5|NA|TRBJ1-2
TGTGCCAGCAGTTACTCGACGGCGGTCGATGGCTACACCTTC
CASSYSTAVDGYTF
>once|TRBV7-6|NA|TRBJ2-5
TGTGCCAGCAGCTTAGCGGCCACAGGGCGCGAGACCCAGTACTTC
CASSLAATGRETQYF
>NA|TRBV5-1|TRBD2|TRBJ2-5
TGCGCCAGCAACGTCGGAGCGGGGGGGCAAGAGACCCAGTACTTC
CASNVGAGGQETQYF
>NA|TRBV3-1/TRBV3-2|NA|TRBJ1-3
TGTGCCAGCAGCCAAGAGGGGAGAACCATATATTTT
CASSQEGRTIYF
>NA|TRBV9|NA|TRBJ2-2
TGTGCCAGCAGCAGAACATTCGGGAGAGTCTTCGGGGAGCTGTTTTTT
CASSRTFGRVFGELFF
>NA|TRBV2|NA|TRBJ2-7
TGTGCCAGCAGTGGCCGCCAGGGAACTTCCTACGAGCAGTACTTC
CASSGRQGTSYEQYF
>NA|TRBV18|TRBD1|TRBJ1-1
TGTGCCAGCTCGATGACAGGGGGTCGGAACACTGAAGCTTTCTTT
CASSMTGGRNTEAFF
>NA|TRBV19|TRBD1|TRBJ1-1
TGTGCCAGTATCATCGGGGACAGGGGAGACACTGAAGCTTTCTTT
CASIIGDRGDTEAFF
>NA|TRBV11-2|TRBD1|TRBJ2-7
TGTGCCAGCAGCGTACGATACCGGGACAGGGCCTACGAGCAGTACTTC
CASSVRYRDRAYEQYF